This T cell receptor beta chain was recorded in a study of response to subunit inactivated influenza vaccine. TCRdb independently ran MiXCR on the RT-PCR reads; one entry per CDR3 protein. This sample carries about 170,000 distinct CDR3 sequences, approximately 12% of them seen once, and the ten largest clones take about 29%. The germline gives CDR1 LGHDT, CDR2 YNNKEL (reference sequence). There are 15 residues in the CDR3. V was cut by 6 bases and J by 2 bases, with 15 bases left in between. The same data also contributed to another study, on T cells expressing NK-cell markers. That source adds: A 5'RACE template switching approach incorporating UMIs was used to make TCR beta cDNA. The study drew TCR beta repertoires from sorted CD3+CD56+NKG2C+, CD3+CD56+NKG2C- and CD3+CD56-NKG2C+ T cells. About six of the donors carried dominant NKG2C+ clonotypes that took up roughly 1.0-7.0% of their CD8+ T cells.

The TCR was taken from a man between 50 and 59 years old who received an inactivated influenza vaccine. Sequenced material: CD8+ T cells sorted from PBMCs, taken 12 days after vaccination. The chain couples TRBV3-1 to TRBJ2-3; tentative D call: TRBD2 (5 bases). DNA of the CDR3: TGTGCCAGCAGTCCGCTGGCGGGTCACACAGATACGCAGTATTTT. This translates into CASSPLAGHTDTQYF.